This T cell receptor beta chain came from a study of CD8+CD57+ T cells in acquired aplastic anemia. The use of genomic DNA as template underpinned the TCR beta VDJ and CDR3 profiling. Via MiXCR, TCRdb re-called the reads, giving one row per CDR3 protein. The sample lists under 200,000 distinct CDR3 sequences, around 48% occurring once. Trimming removed 5 bases at V and 2 bases at J, with 15 bases between. The CDR3 extends over 14 amino acids. CDR1 and CDR2 (germline): DFQATT, SNEGSKA (reference sequence). This clonotype was detected many times. Sequenced patients had shown CD8+CD57+ cell expansion by flow cytometry.

The rearrangement links TRBV20-1 to TRBJ1-2; possibly TRBD1 for D (6 bases). The material sequenced was sorted CD4+, CD8+, or CD8+CD57+ T cells (not recorded which) from PBMCs. This TCR came from a human donor with aplastic anemia. Written as DNA, the CDR3 is TGCAGTGCTCTCGGACAGTCGTTAAACTATGGCTACACCTTC. Its translation is CSALGQSLNYGYTF.